These T cell receptor beta chains were read from a single sample in a study of blood T cell repertoires in COVID-19. The table came from immunoSEQ multiplex PCR; TCRdb's copy has only in-frame clones and leaves some out. The sample includes over 110,000 clones, approximately 80% of them seen just once. Sample: peripheral blood. The receptors come from a human donor in a cohort sampled during active COVID-19. CDR3s include the opening cysteine and the closing phenylalanine or tryptophan. A D gene is named only where the DNA matches it firmly. Clone size is not always given. Where it is, it says once, few, many or a class for expanded clones.

TRBV6-5	.	TRBD2	TRBJ2-7	CASSYGGRASYEQYF	TGTGCCAGCAGTTACGGCGGGAGGGCCTCCTACGAGCAGTACTTC
TRBV7-6	.	TRBD2	TRBJ2-7	CASSVSGSGSYEQYF	TGTGCCAGCAGCGTTAGCGGGAGTGGTTCGTACGAGCAGTACTTC
TRBV9	few	.	TRBJ1-1	CASSVRGNTEAFF	TGTGCCAGCAGCGTAAGAGGGAACACTGAAGCTTTCTTT
TRBV27	few	TRBD1	TRBJ2-7	CASRGFGDRVGEQYF	TGTGCCAGCAGGGGATTTGGAGACAGGGTCGGGGAGCAGTACTTC
TRBV28	.	.	TRBJ2-7	CASSSHIGEQYF	TGTGCCAGCAGTTCCCACATTGGCGAGCAGTACTTC
TRBV20-1	.	.	TRBJ1-1	CSAREGTRAFF	TGCAGTGCTAGAGAGGGAACTAGAGCTTTCTTT
TRBV21-1	.	.	TRBJ2-1	CASSKNDSGRANEQFF	TGTGCCAGCAGCAAAAACGATAGCGGGAGGGCCAATGAGCAGTTCTTC
TRBV29-1	.	TRBD1	TRBJ2-5	CSRAGDRGWQETQYF	TGCAGCCGCGCTGGGGACAGGGGATGGCAAGAGACCCAGTACTTC
TRBV28	.	TRBD1	TRBJ2-7	CASKRTGAEQYF	TGTGCCAGCAAGCGGACAGGGGCCGAGCAGTACTTC
TRBV6-5	.	TRBD1	TRBJ2-7	CASSYTGTVVSYEQYF	TGTGCCAGCAGTTACACCGGGACAGTGGTCTCCTACGAGCAGTACTTC
TRBV11-2	.	.	TRBJ2-5	CASSLVPSRYRETQYF	TGTGCCAGCAGCTTAGTGCCCTCCAGATACCGAGAGACCCAGTACTTC